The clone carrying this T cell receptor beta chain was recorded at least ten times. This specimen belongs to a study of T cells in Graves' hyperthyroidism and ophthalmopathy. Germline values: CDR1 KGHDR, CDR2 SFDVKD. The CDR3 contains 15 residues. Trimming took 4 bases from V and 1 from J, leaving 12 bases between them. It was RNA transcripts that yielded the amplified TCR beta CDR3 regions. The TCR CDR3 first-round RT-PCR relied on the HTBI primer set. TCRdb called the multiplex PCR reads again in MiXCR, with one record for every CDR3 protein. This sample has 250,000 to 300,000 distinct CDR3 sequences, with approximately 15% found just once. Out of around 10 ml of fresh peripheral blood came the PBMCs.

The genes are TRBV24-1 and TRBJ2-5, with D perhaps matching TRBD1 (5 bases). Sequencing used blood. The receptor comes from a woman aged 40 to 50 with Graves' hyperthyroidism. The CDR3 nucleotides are TGTGCCACCAGTGACCGTGGACATTCCCAAGAGACCCAGTACTTC. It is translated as CATSDRGHSQETQYF.